This TCR beta chain emerged from a study of blood T cell repertoires in COVID-19. Study-wide context: Samples of COVID-19 (acute and convalescent) were obtained from the United States, Italy and Spain.

The CDR3 has 15 residues. Looked up from germline, CDR1 is MNHNY and CDR2 is SVGAGI (reference sequence). V shed 7 bases and J 1 base; nucleotides not matched to a gene: 4. Method: immunoSEQ multiplex PCR; TCRdb's copy keeps in-frame clones and lacks some. The table lists 150,000 or so clones, about 88% of them singletons. This chain links TRBV6-6 with TRBJ1-5; TRBD1 aligns across 10 bases. The sequencing sample was made of peripheral blood. This receptor was identified in a man aged 55 to 70 with acute or convalescent COVID-19. CDR3 in DNA: TGTGCCAGCAACCGACAGGGGGCGAGCAATCAGCCCCAGCATTTT. This translates into CASNRQGASNQPQHF.